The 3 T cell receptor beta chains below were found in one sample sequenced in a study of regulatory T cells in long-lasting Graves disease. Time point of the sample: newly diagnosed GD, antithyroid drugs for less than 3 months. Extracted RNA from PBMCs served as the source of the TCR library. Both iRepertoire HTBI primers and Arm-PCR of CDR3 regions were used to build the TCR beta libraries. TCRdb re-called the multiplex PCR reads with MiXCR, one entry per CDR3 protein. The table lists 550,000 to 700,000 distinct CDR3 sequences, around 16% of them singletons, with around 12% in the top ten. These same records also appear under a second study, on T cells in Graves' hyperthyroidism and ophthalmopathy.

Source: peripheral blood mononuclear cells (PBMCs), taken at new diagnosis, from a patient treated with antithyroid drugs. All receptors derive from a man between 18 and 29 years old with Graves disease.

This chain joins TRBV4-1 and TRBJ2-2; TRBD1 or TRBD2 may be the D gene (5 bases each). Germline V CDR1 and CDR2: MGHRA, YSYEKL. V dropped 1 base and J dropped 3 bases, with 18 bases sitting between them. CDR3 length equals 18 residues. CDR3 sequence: CASSQVVEVRGYTGELFF. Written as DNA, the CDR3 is TGCGCCAGCAGCCAAGTCGTGGAGGTTAGGGGATACACCGGGGAGCTGTTTTTT.

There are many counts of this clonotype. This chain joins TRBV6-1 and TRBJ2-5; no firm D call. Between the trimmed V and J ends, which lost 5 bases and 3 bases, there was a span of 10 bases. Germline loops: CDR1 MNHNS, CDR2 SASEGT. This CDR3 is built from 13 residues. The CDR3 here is CASSRSRKETQYF. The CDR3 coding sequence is TGTGCCAGCAGTCGAAGCAGGAAAGAGACCCAGTACTTC.

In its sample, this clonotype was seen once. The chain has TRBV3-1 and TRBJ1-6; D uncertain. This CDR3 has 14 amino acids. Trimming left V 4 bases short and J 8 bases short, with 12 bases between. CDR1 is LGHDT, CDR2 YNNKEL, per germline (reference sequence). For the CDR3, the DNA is TGTGCCAGCAGCCCGATAAGAATGGATTCACCCCTCCACTTT. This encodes CASSPIRMDSPLHF.